This T cell receptor beta chain was sequenced for a study of OX40 agonist ivuxolimab in advanced cancers. Generated by immunoSEQ multiplex PCR, the TCRdb table keeps only in-frame clones and is missing some. The table lists more than 75,000 clones, roughly 80% of them singletons. The CDR3 totals 12 residues. The germline V gene has CDR1 SEHNR and CDR2 FQNEAQ (reference sequence). Trimming took 4 bases from V and 6 from J, leaving 9 bases between them. The starting material was CD4+ or CD8+ T cells sorted from blood, obtained in a trial of the OX40 agonist ivuxolimab. The gene calls are TRBV7-9 and TRBJ1-2; a weak D match, TRBD1 (5 bases). The receptor was derived from an adult with an advanced solid tumor such as melanoma, head and neck, liver or kidney cancer. CDR3 coding DNA: TGTGCCAGCAGCTATGGGGACCATGGCTACACCTTC. This encodes CASSYGDHGYTF.